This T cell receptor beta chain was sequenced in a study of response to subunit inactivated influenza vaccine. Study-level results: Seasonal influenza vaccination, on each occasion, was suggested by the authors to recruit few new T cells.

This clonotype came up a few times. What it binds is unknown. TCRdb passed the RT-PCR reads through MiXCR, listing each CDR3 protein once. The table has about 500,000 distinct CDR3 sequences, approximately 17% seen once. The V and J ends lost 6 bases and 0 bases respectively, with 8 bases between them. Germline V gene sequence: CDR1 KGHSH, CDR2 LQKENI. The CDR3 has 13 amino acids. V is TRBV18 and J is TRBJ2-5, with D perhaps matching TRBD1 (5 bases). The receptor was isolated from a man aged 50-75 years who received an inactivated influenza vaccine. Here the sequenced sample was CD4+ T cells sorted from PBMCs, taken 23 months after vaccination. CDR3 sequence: CASSPDNQETQYF. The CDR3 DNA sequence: TGTGCCAGCTCTCCGGACAACCAAGAGACCCAGTACTTC.